These 11 T cell receptor beta chains came from one sample sequenced in a study of T-cell memory formation after mild COVID-19. TCRdb processed the 5' RACE reads anew with MiXCR; each CDR3 protein has one entry. The repertoire has 400,000 or so distinct CDR3 sequences, roughly 21% of them found once; the top ten carry around 13%. The material sequenced was PBMCs or a T cell subset sorted from them (not recorded which). These receptor sequences come from an adult woman who had mild COVID-19 (a few samples of this study predate the infection). Cell type and time point are not known.

This clonotype was observed a handful of times. The J gene is TRBJ2-7, the V gene TRBV3-1; 7 positions agree with TRBD2. The CDR3 sequence is 14 residues long. V was pared by 1 base and J by 6 bases, with 6 bases of the junction left unmatched. CDR1 and CDR2 (germline): LGHDT, YNNKEL (reference sequence). The CDR3 loop is CASSQVLGRREQYF. CDR3 DNA sequence: TGTGCCAGCAGCCAAGTTCTCGGGAGGCGCGAGCAGTACTTC.

There are a few counts of this clonotype. This chain joins TRBV29-1 and TRBJ2-6; D gene uncertain. CDR3 size: 13 residues. Trimming took 6 bases from V and 0 from J, leaving 6 bases between them. Germline-derived CDR1 and CDR2 are SQVTM and ANQGSEA. CDR3 residues: CSVGFSGANVLTF. The CDR3 nucleotides read TGCAGCGTAGGATTCTCTGGGGCCAACGTCCTGACTTTC.

The gene calls are TRBV12-3 or TRBV12-4 and TRBJ1-4, with D perhaps matching TRBD1 (5 bases). The CDR3 length is 14 residues. The V gene lost 6 bases and the J gene lost 6 bases, with 14 bases spanning the gap. The CDR3 reads CASRSQVGDEKLFF. DNA of the CDR3: TGTGCCAGCAGGTCACAGGTGGGGGATGAAAAACTGTTTTTT.

This clonotype was counted a few times. The gene calls are TRBV6-2 or TRBV6-3 and TRBJ1-1, with D possibly being TRBD1 (6 bases). The CDR3 runs to 12 residues. Trimming left V 2 bases short and J 7 bases short, with 8 bases between. The germline CDR1 and CDR2 sequences are MNHEY and SVGEGT. In nucleotides, the CDR3 is TGTGCCAGCAGTTACAAGGACAGTGAAGCTTTCTTT. Its translation: CASSYKDSEAFF.

The gene calls are TRBV15 and TRBJ2-1, with D maybe TRBD1 (7 bases). V was trimmed by 0 bases and J by 5 bases, leaving 17 bases between them. CDR1 and CDR2 (germline): LNHNV, YYDKDF (reference sequence). This CDR3 region has 17 residues. The CDR3 coding sequence is TGTGCCACCAGCAGAGATCTCTGGAGGGGGCAAAACAATGAGCAGTTCTTC. Translation: CATSRDLWRGQNNEQFF.

This clonotype was detected once. This chain links TRBV9 with TRBJ2-1; D might be TRBD1 (6 bases). CDR1 is SGDLS, CDR2 YYNGEE, per germline. This CDR3 spans 14 amino acids. Trimming shortened V by 0 bases and J by 7 bases, and 11 bases separated the two germline ends. CDR3 in amino acids: CASSVDTGWNEQFF. CDR3 DNA: TGTGCCAGCAGCGTAGATACAGGGTGGAATGAGCAGTTCTTC.

The chain carries TRBV7-2 and TRBJ1-4, with 11 bases that match TRBD1. The CDR3 totals 15 residues. V lost 1 base and J lost 7; bases outside the gene matches: 2. Germline loops: CDR1 SGHTA, CDR2 FQGNSA. CDR3 loop: CASSLDGQGAEKLFF. The CDR3 DNA follows: TGTGCCAGCAGCTTAGACGGACAGGGGGCTGAAAAACTGTTTTTT.

The chain combines TRBV13 with TRBJ2-3, with a possible D match to TRBD2 (6 bases). Looked up from germline, CDR1 is PRHDT and CDR2 is FYEKMQ (reference sequence). V was cut by 1 base and J by 1 base, with 12 bases left in between. The length of the CDR3 is 16 residues. DNA for the CDR3: TGTGCCAGCAGCTTAGTTCGGGCGGGACGCACAGATACGCAGTATTTT. Translation: CASSLVRAGRTDTQYF.

In DNA form, the CDR3 reads TGTGCCAGCAGCCAAGTTCTAGCGCCTTCCTACGAGCAGTACTTC. Protein product: CASSQVLAPSYEQYF. The V gene is TRBV3-1, the J gene TRBJ2-7; tentative D call: TRBD2 (6 bases). Germline CDR1 reads LGHDT; CDR2 reads YNNKEL (reference sequence). The CDR3 sequence is 15 residues long. Trimming stripped 1 base from V and 1 base from J, with 11 bases between.

In nucleotides, the CDR3 is TGTGCCAGCAGCTCGAAGACTAGTCGGGCCTATCGCAGTTCCTACAATGAGCAGTTCTTC. Encoded protein: CASSSKTSRAYRSSYNEQFF. The chain has TRBV5-6 and TRBJ2-1; maybe TRBD2 (6 bases). Looked up from germline, CDR1 is SGHDT and CDR2 is YYEEEE. There are 20 residues in the CDR3. V was trimmed by 3 bases and J by 1 base, leaving 26 bases between them.

The chain uses TRBV24-1 and TRBJ1-5; no definite D call. Trimming shortened V by 1 base and J by 5 bases, and 8 bases separated the two germline ends. Looked up from germline, CDR1 is KGHDR and CDR2 is SFDVKD. The CDR3 contains 14 residues. This CDR3 is CATSDFRFDQPQHF. In DNA, the CDR3 is TGTGCCACCAGTGATTTTAGGTTCGATCAGCCCCAGCATTTT.